This TCR beta chain was sequenced in a study of regulatory T cells in long-lasting Graves disease. Through Arm-PCR of CDR3 regions and iRepertoire HTBI primers, TCR beta libraries were built. TCRdb reanalysed the multiplex PCR reads using MiXCR and keeps one entry per CDR3 protein. The sample lists approximately 400,000 distinct CDR3 sequences, 15% occurring once. This clonotype was recorded at least ten times. Specified time point: newly diagnosed GD, antithyroid drugs for less than 3 months. PBMC RNA was the source of the TCR library. Peripheral blood, Nine milliliters per patient, was collected in EDTA tubes. The CDR3 extends over 13 amino acids. Germline CDR1 and CDR2: SGHRS and YFSETQ. V lost 2 bases and J lost 4, with 9 bases in between. These data also featured in a second study, about T cells in Graves' hyperthyroidism and ophthalmopathy. As that study records: Hyperthyroidism of Graves' type that showed no ophthalmopathy progression within 18 months was stable. HTBI primers drove first-round RT-PCR of the TCR CDR3.

The starting material was peripheral blood mononuclear cells (PBMCs), obtained at new diagnosis, from a patient treated with antithyroid drugs. The receptor was derived from a woman aged 40 to 50 with Graves disease. The rearrangement joins TRBV5-1 to TRBJ2-5; D not resolved. CDR3 sequence reads: CASSFRARETQYF. The CDR3 bases are TGCGCCAGCAGCTTTCGGGCGAGAGAGACCCAGTACTTC.